This TCR beta chain derives from a study of CD8+CD57+ T cells in acquired aplastic anemia. Study findings and constraints: In CD8+ cells, Simpson's diversity showed no significant difference between patients and controls. There were some 27 CD8+ CDR3 sequences that occurred in both patients and controls.

All patients picked for sequencing had shown, by flow cytometry, an expansion of CD8+CD57+ cells. Severe acquired aplastic anemia was present in every patient. As concerns this clonotype: Antigen: not known.

TCR beta VDJ and CDR3 were profiled, and genomic DNA was the template. TCRdb used MiXCR to reprocess the reads, holding one entry per CDR3 protein. Of about 120,000 distinct CDR3 sequences in the sample, 50% to 70% are singletons; the top ten hold roughly 28%. V gave up 2 bases and J gave up 7 bases, with 17 bases separating them. The CDR3 is made up of 15 amino acids. Germline V lookup: CDR1 MGHDK, CDR2 SYGVNS. The genes are TRBV25-1 and TRBJ1-2; D remains unclear. The source material was sorted CD4+, CD8+, or CD8+CD57+ T cells (not recorded which) from PBMCs. The TCR sequence derives from a human donor with aplastic anemia. The CDR3 bases are TGTGCCAGCAGTGAAAGGGCAGCCCTAGGAAGTGGCTACACCTTC. The encoded protein is CASSERAALGSGYTF.